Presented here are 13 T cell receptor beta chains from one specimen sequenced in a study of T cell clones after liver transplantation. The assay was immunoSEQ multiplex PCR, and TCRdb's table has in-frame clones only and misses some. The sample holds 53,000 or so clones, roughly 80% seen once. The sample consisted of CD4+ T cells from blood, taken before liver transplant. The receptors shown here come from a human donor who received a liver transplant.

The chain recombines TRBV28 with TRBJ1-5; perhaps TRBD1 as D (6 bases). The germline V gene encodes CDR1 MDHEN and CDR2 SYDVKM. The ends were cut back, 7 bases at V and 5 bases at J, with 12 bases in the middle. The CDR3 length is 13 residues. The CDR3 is CASITGTHQPQHF. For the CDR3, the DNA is TGTGCCAGCATCACAGGGACCCATCAGCCCCAGCATTTT.

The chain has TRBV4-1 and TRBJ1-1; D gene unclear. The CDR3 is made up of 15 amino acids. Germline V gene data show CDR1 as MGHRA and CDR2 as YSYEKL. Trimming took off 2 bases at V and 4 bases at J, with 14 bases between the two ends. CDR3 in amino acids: CASSQLTVAGTEAFF. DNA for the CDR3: TGCGCCAGCAGCCAACTGACGGTTGCGGGCACTGAAGCTTTCTTT.

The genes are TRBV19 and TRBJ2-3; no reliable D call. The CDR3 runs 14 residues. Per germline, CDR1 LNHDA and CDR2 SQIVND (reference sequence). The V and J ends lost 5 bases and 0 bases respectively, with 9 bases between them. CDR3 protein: CASSSKTSTDTQYF. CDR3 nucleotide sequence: TGTGCCAGTAGTTCAAAGACTAGCACAGATACGCAGTATTTT.

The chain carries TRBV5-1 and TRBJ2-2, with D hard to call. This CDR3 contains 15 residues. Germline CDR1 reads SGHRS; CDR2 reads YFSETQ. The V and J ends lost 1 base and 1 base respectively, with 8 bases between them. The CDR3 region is CASSLSRGNTGELFF. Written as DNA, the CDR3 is TGCGCCAGCAGCTTGTCTAGAGGGAACACCGGGGAGCTGTTTTTT.

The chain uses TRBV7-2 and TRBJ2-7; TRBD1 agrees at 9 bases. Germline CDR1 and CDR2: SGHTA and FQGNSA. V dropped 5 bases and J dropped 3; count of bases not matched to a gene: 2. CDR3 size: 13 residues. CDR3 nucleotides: TGTGCCAGCAGCCGGGACAGGGTCTACGAGCAGTACTTC. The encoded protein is CASSRDRVYEQYF.

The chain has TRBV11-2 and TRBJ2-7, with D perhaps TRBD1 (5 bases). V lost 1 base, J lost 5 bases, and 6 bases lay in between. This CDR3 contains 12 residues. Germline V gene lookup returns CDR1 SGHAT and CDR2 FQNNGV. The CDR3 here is CASSLGTNEQYF. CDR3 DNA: TGTGCCAGCAGCTTAGGGACAAACGAGCAGTACTTC.

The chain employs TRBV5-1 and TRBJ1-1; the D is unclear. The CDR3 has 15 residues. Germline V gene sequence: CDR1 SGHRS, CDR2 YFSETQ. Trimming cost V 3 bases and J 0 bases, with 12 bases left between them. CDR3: CASSSQQAMNTEAFF. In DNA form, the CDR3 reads TGCGCCAGCAGCTCCCAGCAGGCGATGAACACTGAAGCTTTCTTT.

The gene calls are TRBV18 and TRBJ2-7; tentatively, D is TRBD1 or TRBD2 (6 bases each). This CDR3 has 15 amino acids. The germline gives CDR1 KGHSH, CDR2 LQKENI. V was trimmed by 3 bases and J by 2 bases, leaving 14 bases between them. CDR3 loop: CASSPTGAGAYEQYF. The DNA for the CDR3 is TGTGCCAGCTCACCGACGGGGGCCGGTGCCTACGAGCAGTACTTC.

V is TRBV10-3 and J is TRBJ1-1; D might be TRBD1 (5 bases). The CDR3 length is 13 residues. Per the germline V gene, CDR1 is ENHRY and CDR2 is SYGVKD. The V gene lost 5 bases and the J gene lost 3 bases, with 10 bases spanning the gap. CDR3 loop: CAISTGVDTEAFF. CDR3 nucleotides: TGTGCCATCAGTACGGGGGTGGACACTGAAGCTTTCTTT.

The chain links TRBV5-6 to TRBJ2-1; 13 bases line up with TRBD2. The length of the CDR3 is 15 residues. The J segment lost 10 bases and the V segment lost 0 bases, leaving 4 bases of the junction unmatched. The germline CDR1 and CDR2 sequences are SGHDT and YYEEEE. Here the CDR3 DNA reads TGTGCCAGCAGCTTGGGGGGACTAGCGGGACGGGAGCAGTTCTTC. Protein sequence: CASSLGGLAGREQFF.

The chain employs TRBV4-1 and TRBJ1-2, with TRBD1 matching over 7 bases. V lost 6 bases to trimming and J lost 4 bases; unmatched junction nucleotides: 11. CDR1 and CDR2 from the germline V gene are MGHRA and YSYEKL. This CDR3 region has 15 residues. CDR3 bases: TGCGCCAGCAGGAGTCCCACTACAGGGGTCTATGGCTACACCTTC. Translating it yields CASRSPTTGVYGYTF.

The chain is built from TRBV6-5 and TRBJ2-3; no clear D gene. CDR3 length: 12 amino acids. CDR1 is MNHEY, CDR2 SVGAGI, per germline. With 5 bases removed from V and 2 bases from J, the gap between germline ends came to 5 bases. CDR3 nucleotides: TGTGCCAGCAGTCCTGACACAGATACGCAGTATTTT. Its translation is CASSPDTDTQYF.

CDR3: CASSPLDPLNEQYF. CDR3 bases: TGTGCCAGCAGCCCCCTAGACCCCCTGAACGAGCAGTACTTC. The chain uses TRBV5-6 and TRBJ2-7; no clear D. Trimming took off 4 bases at V and 5 bases at J, with 16 bases between the two ends. CDR1 is SGHDT and CDR2 is YYEEEE in the germline V gene. The length of the CDR3 is 14 residues.